Following are 25 T cell receptor beta chains from one sample sequenced in a study of Ad26.COV2.S vaccination and SARS-CoV-2 variants. The repertoire was sequenced with immunoSEQ multiplex PCR; TCRdb's copy has only in-frame clones and lacks some. The data show 150,000 to 200,000 clones, roughly nine tenths seen once. The source was peripheral blood, collected after recovery from COVID-19. The receptors were gathered from a human donor who had recovered from COVID-19.

The chain combines TRBV21-1 with TRBJ2-6; TRBD1, the D gene given by the table, was not confirmed from the DNA. TRBV21-1 is tagged as a pseudogene. The CDR3 extends over 18 amino acids. The DNA for the CDR3 is TGTGCCAGCAGCACCAGCACCTTAGGGGGAGATGGGGCCAACGTCCTGACTTTC. This encodes CASSTSTLGGDGANVLTF.

This clone was seen a handful of times. This chain connects TRBV27 to TRBJ1-1; 8 bases agree with TRBD1. From germline, CDR1 is MNHEY and CDR2 SMNVEV (reference sequence). The length of the CDR3 is 13 residues. V was pared by 6 bases and J by 4 bases, with 4 bases of the junction left unmatched. CDR3 loop: CASSRQGFTEAFF. In nucleotides, the CDR3 is TGTGCCAGCAGCCGACAGGGGTTCACTGAAGCTTTCTTT.

The rearrangement links TRBV5-5 to TRBJ1-1; D remains unclear. This CDR3 comprises 14 residues. V shed 4 bases and J shed 8 bases, with 18 bases lying between them. The V gene's germline CDR1 is SGHKS and CDR2 YYEKEE (reference sequence). The CDR3 coding sequence is TGTGCCAGCAGCCAGGCCCTTAATGTCCCGGAAGCTTTCTTT. It encodes CASSQALNVPEAFF.

This clone has just a few counts. The rearrangement links TRBV29-1 to TRBJ1-1, with D tentatively TRBD1 (5 bases). CDR3 size: 12 residues. CDR1 and CDR2 (germline): SQVTM, ANQGSEA. The V end lost 2 bases, the J end lost 9 bases, and 13 bases lay between the germline ends. Written as DNA, the CDR3 is TGCAGCGTTGAATGGCAGGGCCATAAAGCTTTCTTT. Its protein product is CSVEWQGHKAFF.

The chain recombines TRBV7-3 with TRBJ2-3; D is tentatively TRBD1 or TRBD2 (5 bases each). Germline V lookup: CDR1 SGHTA, CDR2 FQGTGA. This CDR3 contains 14 residues. Deletions cut 5 bases from V and 2 bases from J, with 11 bases between. The CDR3 DNA reads as TGTGCCAGCAGCCGGGACCCCTACACAGATACGCAGTATTTT. It specifies CASSRDPYTDTQYF. Drawing the rest from reference TRBV7-3 and TRBJ2-3, the complete variable domain is GAGVSQTPSNKVTEKGKYVELRCDPISGHTALYWYRQSLGQGPEFLIYFQGTGAADDSGLPNDRFFAVRPEGSVSTLKIQRTERGDSAVYLCASSRDPYTDTQYFGPGTRLTVL.

In nucleotides, the CDR3 is TGTGCCAGCAGTCTGACAGGGGATCCCGATCAGCCCCAGCATTTT. Its protein is CASSLTGDPDQPQHF. The chain links TRBV28 to TRBJ1-5; 8 bases agree with TRBD1. V shed 5 bases, J shed 5 bases, and the junction held 8 bases outside the gene matches. The CDR3 has 15 amino acids. CDR1 MDHEN and CDR2 SYDVKM come from the germline V gene.

The gene calls are TRBV7-3 and TRBJ2-7; unclear D gene. The ends were cut back, 5 bases at V and 7 bases at J, with 9 bases in the middle. Germline-derived CDR1 and CDR2 are SGHTA and FQGTGA. There are 11 residues in the CDR3. In nucleotides, the CDR3 is TGTGCCAGCAGCCTAGGGCTGGAGCAGTACTTC. It codes for CASSLGLEQYF.

This clone was detected a few times. The chain combines TRBV7-6 with TRBJ2-2; 14 bases line up with TRBD2. Germline CDR1 and CDR2: SGHVS and FNYEAQ. The CDR3 covers 20 residues. J lost 2 bases, V lost 2 bases, and 10 bases had no gene match. Here the CDR3 DNA reads TGTGCCAGCAGCTTAAACCTCCCAGGGACTAGCGGGGGTAACACCGGGGAGCTGTTTTTT. Translating it yields CASSLNLPGTSGGNTGELFF.

CDR3 region: CATSRGGQSLRMNTEAFF. For the CDR3, the DNA is TGTGCCACCAGCAGGGGGGGACAGTCTCTACGCATGAACACTGAAGCTTTCTTT. This chain connects TRBV15 to TRBJ1-1; 7 nucleotides line up with TRBD1. Germline loops: CDR1 LNHNV, CDR2 YYDKDF (reference sequence). The CDR3 consists of 18 residues. The junction had 13 bases not matched to a gene; V was cut back by 3 bases and J by 0 bases. Complete variable domain (other parts from reference TRBV15 and TRBJ1-1): DAMVIQNPRYQVTQFGKPVTLSCSQTLNHNVMYWYQQKSSQAPKLLFHYYDKDFNNEADTPDNFQSRRPNTSFCFLDIRSPGLGDTAMYLCATSRGGQSLRMNTEAFFGQGTRLTVV.

This clone was counted a single time. The rearrangement links TRBV19 to TRBJ1-2; the D is unclear. V shed 5 bases and J shed 2 bases, with 12 bases lying between them. CDR1 is LNHDA and CDR2 is SQIVND in the germline V gene (reference sequence). This CDR3 spans 14 amino acids. The CDR3 nucleotides read TGTGCCAGTAGTTGGCAGACGGGAAACTATGGCTACACCTTC. Its translation: CASSWQTGNYGYTF.

V is TRBV11-2 and J is TRBJ2-5; D remains ambiguous. This CDR3 spans 11 amino acids. The V and J ends lost 5 bases and 1 base respectively, with 2 bases between them. Germline lookup yields CDR1 SGHAT and CDR2 FQNNGV. CDR3 in DNA: TGTGCCAGCAGCACCCAAGAGACCCAGTACTTC. This translates into CASSTQETQYF.

The chain employs TRBV10-3 and TRBJ2-1; 14 bases are a match to TRBD2. Losses at the gene ends were 6 bases for V and 8 bases for J; bases not matched to a gene: 6. The V gene's germline CDR1 is ENHRY and CDR2 SYGVKD. The CDR3 is 15 residues long. In DNA form, the CDR3 reads TGTGCCATCAGCCGCGGACTAGCGGGAGGCCATGAGCAGTTCTTC. Protein product: CAISRGLAGGHEQFF.

In its sample, this clone was seen once. The J gene is TRBJ1-2, the V gene TRBV19; maybe TRBD1 (5 bases). The germline V gene has CDR1 LNHDA and CDR2 SQIVND (reference sequence). The CDR3 is 13 residues long. V was pared by 2 bases and J by 3 bases, with 7 bases between. The CDR3 DNA follows: TGTGCCAGTAGTATATCGGGGGACTATGGCTACACCTTC. Protein product: CASSISGDYGYTF. Using reference TRBV19 and TRBJ1-2 for the parts outside the CDR3, the full variable domain is DGGITQSPKYLFRKEGQNVTLSCEQNLNHDAMYWYRQDPGQGLRLIYYSQIVNDFQKGDIAEGYSVSREKKESFPLTVTSAQKNPTAFYLCASSISGDYGYTFGSGTRLTVV.

CDR3 in DNA: TGTGCCACCAGCAGACAGACTGGGAACCTTGGAAACTATGGCTACACCTTC. This sequence encodes CATSRQTGNLGNYGYTF. The chain is built from TRBV15 and TRBJ1-2, with D unclear. With 2 bases removed from V and 2 bases from J, the gap between germline ends came to 18 bases. Germline V gives CDR1 LNHNV, CDR2 YYDKDF (reference sequence). The CDR3 is 17 amino acids.

The chain recombines TRBV7-8 with TRBJ2-1; TRBD1 or TRBD2 may be the D gene (5 bases each). There are 14 residues in the CDR3. V lost 0 bases and J 5 bases, leaving 8 bases between the germline ends. The V gene's germline CDR1 is SGHVS and CDR2 FQNEAQ. CDR3 amino acids: CASSLAGTHNEQFF. The DNA for the CDR3 is TGTGCCAGCAGCTTAGCTGGGACCCACAATGAGCAGTTCTTC.

This clone was recorded once. This sequence joins TRBV14 and TRBJ1-6; no clear D. The CDR3 runs 14 residues. Trimming pared 5 bases from V and 7 bases from J, leaving 12 bases between. Germline V gives CDR1 SGHDN, CDR2 FVKESK. CDR3 sequence reads: CASSGDTFNSPLHF. In DNA form, the CDR3 reads TGTGCCAGCAGCGGAGACACGTTCAATTCACCCCTCCACTTT.

This clone was counted between two and nine times. The chain joins TRBV7-9 to TRBJ1-2; 9 bases line up with TRBD1. The CDR3 is made up of 15 amino acids. Losses at the gene ends were 4 bases for V and 4 bases for J; bases not matched to a gene: 7. Germline V CDR1 and CDR2: SEHNR, FQNEAQ (reference sequence). The CDR3 reads CASSSGDRAPYGYTF. DNA of the CDR3: TGTGCCAGCAGCTCCGGGGACAGGGCCCCCTATGGCTACACCTTC.

This clone was picked up one time. The rearrangement joins TRBV18 to TRBJ1-5; D gene ambiguous. The CDR3 consists of 14 residues. Germline lookup yields CDR1 KGHSH and CDR2 LQKENI. The ends were cut back, 1 base at V and 2 bases at J, with 6 bases in the middle. CDR3 in DNA: TGTGCCAGCTCACCACAGAGGGGCAATCAGCCCCAGCATTTT. Amino acids: CASSPQRGNQPQHF.

The CDR3 region has the DNA TGTGCCAGCAGCCCCCGAAATCCTGGGACTGAAGCTTTCTTT. This translates into CASSPRNPGTEAFF. The chain recombines TRBV7-9 with TRBJ1-1, with D hard to call. Looked up from germline, CDR1 is SEHNR and CDR2 is FQNEAQ (reference sequence). This CDR3 region has 14 residues. V shed 5 bases and J shed 5 bases, with 15 bases lying between them. The variable domain in full, completed from reference TRBV7-9 and TRBJ1-1, reads DTGVSQNPRHKITKRGQNVTFRCDPISEHNRLYWYRQTLGQGPEFLTYFQNEAQLEKSRLLSDRFSAERPKGSFSTLEIQRTEQGDSAMYLCASSPRNPGTEAFFGQGTRLTVV.

The V and J genes are TRBV12-3 or TRBV12-4 and TRBJ2-5, with TRBD2 matching 8 bases. V shed 7 bases and J 4 bases; nucleotides not matched to a gene: 2. This CDR3 spans 12 amino acids. The CDR3 DNA reads as TGTGCCAGCACCCGGGAGGGAGAGACCCAGTACTTC. It specifies CASTREGETQYF.

The chain joins TRBV6-5 to TRBJ2-1; 7 nucleotides agree with TRBD2. Germline V gene sequence: CDR1 MNHEY, CDR2 SVGAGI. The length of the CDR3 is 13 residues. The ends lost 6 bases at V and 2 bases at J; junction bases unmatched: 1. Here the CDR3 DNA reads TGTGCCAGCAGCCGGGAGGCCTACAATGAGCAGTTCTTC. Translated: CASSREAYNEQFF.

The V and J genes are TRBV7-6 and TRBJ1-2; tentatively, D is TRBD1 (5 bases). The CDR3 loop spans 16 amino acids. CDR1 SGHVS and CDR2 FNYEAQ come from the germline V gene. Trimming took 0 bases from V and 4 from J, leaving 15 bases between them. Here the CDR3 DNA reads TGTGCCAGCAGCTTAGCGGGCGGGGGGTCTATCTATGGCTACACCTTC. It is translated as CASSLAGGGSIYGYTF. The full variable domain, completed using reference TRBV7-6 and TRBJ1-2, is GAGVSQSPRYKVTKRGQDVALRCDPISGHVSLYWYRQALGQGPEFLTYFNYEAQQDKSGLPNDRFSAERPEGSISTLTIQRTEQRDSAMYRCASSLAGGGSIYGYTFGSGTRLTVV.

The chain carries TRBV30 and TRBJ1-6; a weak D match, TRBD1 (5 bases). V lost 7 bases and J lost 6, with 13 bases in between. Germline CDR1 and CDR2: GTSNPN and SVGIG (reference sequence). This CDR3 has 13 residues. CDR3 residues: CALGDRLNSPLHF. In DNA form, the CDR3 reads TGTGCCTTGGGAGACAGACTTAATTCACCCCTCCACTTT.

V and J are TRBV19 and TRBJ1-2; D may be TRBD1 (5 bases). Between the trimmed V and J ends, which lost 0 bases and 2 bases, there was a span of 7 bases. CDR3 length: 14 residues. Germline V CDR1 and CDR2: LNHDA, SQIVND (reference sequence). The CDR3 sequence: CASSIDRGNYGYTF. For the CDR3, the DNA is TGTGCCAGTAGTATAGACCGGGGCAACTATGGCTACACCTTC.

The V gene is TRBV29-1, the J gene TRBJ2-7; TRBD1 matches 8 bases. V gave up 6 bases and J gave up 1 base; unmatched junction bases: 8. CDR1 SQVTM and CDR2 ANQGSEA come from the germline V gene. The CDR3 covers 14 residues. The CDR3 region is CSVSDRGISYEQYF. In DNA, the CDR3 is TGCAGCGTCTCTGACAGGGGCATTTCCTACGAGCAGTACTTC.